The next 24 T cell receptor beta chains were all read from a single sample in a study of T cell responses to AZD1222 COVID-19 vaccine. This table comes from immunoSEQ multiplex PCR, and its TCRdb copy is limited to in-frame clones, with some not included. The table records over 150,000 clones, roughly 87% of them present only once. The source was peripheral blood, collected on day 0 of AZD1222 vaccination. The receptor set was obtained from an adult in good health.

The gene calls are TRBV18 and TRBJ2-7, with 8 bases matching TRBD1. V was pared by 2 bases and J by 0 bases, with 3 bases of the junction left unmatched. From germline, CDR1 is KGHSH and CDR2 LQKENI. The CDR3 is made up of 15 amino acids. CDR3 in DNA: TGTGCCAGCTCACCAACTACAGGGGGCTCCTACGAGCAGTACTTC. Its protein is CASSPTTGGSYEQYF.

The chain carries TRBV27 and TRBJ2-1; 10 nucleotides line up with TRBD2. Germline trimming cut 5 bases from V and 7 bases from J; bases unmatched to any gene: 8. There are 15 residues in the CDR3. The germline V gene has CDR1 MNHEY and CDR2 SMNVEV (reference sequence). CDR3 in amino acids: CASSLAGARWNEQFF. CDR3 bases: TGTGCCAGCAGTCTAGCGGGAGCTAGGTGGAATGAGCAGTTCTTC.

This chain uses TRBV9 with TRBJ1-1; D not resolved. CDR1 and CDR2 (germline): SGDLS, YYNGEE. V was pared by 0 bases and J by 1 base, with 10 bases between. The CDR3 is 15 residues long. The CDR3, as DNA: TGTGCCAGCAGCGTAGGAGGTAGTAGGAACACTGAAGCTTTCTTT. Its protein is CASSVGGSRNTEAFF.

The chain uses TRBV5-1 and TRBJ1-4; 9 nucleotides align to TRBD1. The V gene end was trimmed by 4 bases and the J gene end by 8 bases; junction bases not matched to a gene: 3. There are 13 residues in the CDR3. Germline V CDR1 and CDR2: SGHRS, YFSETQ. CDR3 DNA: TGCGCCAGCAGCGGGACAGGGATGGAAAAACTGTTTTTT. Amino acids: CASSGTGMEKLFF.

The chain joins TRBV15 to TRBJ2-3; the D call may be TRBD1 or TRBD2 (6 bases each). Trimming shortened V by 5 bases and J by 4 bases, and 19 bases separated the two germline ends. Germline V gives CDR1 LNHNV, CDR2 YYDKDF (reference sequence). CDR3 length: 16 residues. The CDR3 DNA follows: TGTGCCACCAGCGGGGGGCGGGCAGGGGCCCCAGATACGCAGTATTTT. This gives the protein CATSGGRAGAPDTQYF. The full variable domain, with the rest looked up from reference TRBV15 and TRBJ2-3, is DAMVIQNPRYQVTQFGKPVTLSCSQTLNHNVMYWYQQKSSQAPKLLFHYYDKDFNNEADTPDNFQSRRPNTSFCFLDIRSPGLGDTAMYLCATSGGRAGAPDTQYFGPGTRLTVL.

The chain recombines TRBV28 with TRBJ1-5; D remains unclear. CDR1 is MDHEN, CDR2 SYDVKM, per germline. V shed 3 bases and J shed 0 bases, with 9 bases lying between them. This CDR3 has 15 residues. The CDR3 DNA is TGTGCCAGCAGTTTGGGAGTTGTTAGCAATCAGCCCCAGCATTTT. Translated: CASSLGVVSNQPQHF.

This clone has just a few counts. This chain joins TRBV6-5 and TRBJ2-7, with a possible D match to TRBD1 (5 bases). The CDR3 spans 12 residues. Germline loops: CDR1 MNHEY, CDR2 SVGAGI. The V and J ends lost 8 bases and 2 bases respectively, with 10 bases between them. This CDR3 is CASGHSTYEQYF. CDR3 coding DNA: TGTGCCAGCGGACATTCAACCTACGAGCAGTACTTC.

The chain joins TRBV21-1 to TRBJ2-2. TRBV21-1 is termed a pseudogene. CDR3 length: 17 residues. CDR3 sequence reads: CASSNGGAGANTGELFF. CDR3 sequence (DNA): TGTGCCAGCAGCAACGGAGGGGCAGGGGCTAACACCGGGGAGCTGTTTTTT.

V gene TRBV9 combines with J gene TRBJ2-2; 11 nucleotides agree with TRBD2. Germline V gives CDR1 SGDLS, CDR2 YYNGEE. V was pared by 3 bases and J by 4 bases, with 5 bases of the junction left unmatched. CDR3 size: 16 residues. Here the CDR3 DNA reads TGTGCCAGCAGCGGGGGACTAGCGGAGGGCACCGGGGAGCTGTTTTTT. It translates to CASSGGLAEGTGELFF.

Note on this clone: This same CDR3 is encoded by further DNA sequences in the sample. V usage is TRBV7-9 and J usage is TRBJ1-1; D may be TRBD1 (6 bases). Looked up from germline, CDR1 is SEHNR and CDR2 is FQNEAQ (reference sequence). V lost 1 base and J 0 bases, leaving 6 bases between the germline ends. The CDR3 is 14 amino acids. The CDR3 reads CASSLGQVNTEAFF. CDR3 in DNA: TGTGCCAGCAGCTTAGGACAGGTGAACACTGAAGCTTTCTTT.

In the case of this clone: This sample also contains other DNA sequences that code for the same CDR3. This chain links TRBV3-1 (or the pseudogene TRBV3-2) with TRBJ1-1; D unresolved. The CDR3 is 12 amino acids. The ends were cut back, 1 base at V and 5 bases at J, with 5 bases in the middle. Germline loops: CDR1 LGHDT, CDR2 YNNKEL (reference sequence). The CDR3 nucleotides are TGTGCCAGCAGCCAAGCTGGGACTGAAGCTTTCTTT. It yields the protein CASSQAGTEAFF.

CDR3 sequence reads: CASSIGYRYGYTF. CDR3 bases: TGTGCCAGTAGTATCGGGTATCGTTATGGCTACACCTTC. This chain links TRBV19 with TRBJ1-2; D ambiguous. The germline CDR1 and CDR2 sequences are LNHDA and SQIVND (reference sequence). The CDR3 covers 13 residues. Trimming removed 3 bases from V and 5 bases from J, with 10 bases in between.

The chain recombines TRBV3-1 (or the pseudogene TRBV3-2) with TRBJ2-3, with D possibly matching TRBD2 (5 bases). Germline-derived CDR1 and CDR2 are LGHDT and YNNKEL (reference sequence). V lost 6 bases and J lost 2, with 12 bases in between. The CDR3 is 14 amino acids. In nucleotides, the CDR3 is TGTGCCAGCAGACCCCGAGGGTCCACAGATACGCAGTATTTT. Protein sequence: CASRPRGSTDTQYF.

The chain links TRBV29-1 to TRBJ1-2, with 12 bases fitting TRBD1. Germline CDR1 reads SQVTM; CDR2 reads ANQGSEA. This CDR3 is built from 13 residues. Losses at the gene ends were 7 bases for V and 7 bases for J; bases not matched to a gene: 7. As DNA, the CDR3 is TGCAGCGCCCCGGGACAGGGGGCGAGTGGCTACACCTTC. Amino acid sequence: CSAPGQGASGYTF.

Only one count was recorded for this clone. V usage is TRBV9 and J usage is TRBJ1-5; D call uncertain. The V gene's germline CDR1 is SGDLS and CDR2 YYNGEE. The germline V and J ends were trimmed by 0 bases and 0 bases, with 7 bases remaining between them. The CDR3 runs to 15 residues. The CDR3 coding sequence is TGTGCCAGCAGCGTAGTTCGGCTTAGCAATCAGCCCCAGCATTTT. Protein: CASSVVRLSNQPQHF.

This chain uses TRBV19 with TRBJ1-5; no clear D. Trimming shortened V by 1 base and J by 0 bases, and 7 bases separated the two germline ends. Germline-derived CDR1 and CDR2 are LNHDA and SQIVND (reference sequence). This CDR3 comprises 15 residues. The CDR3 bases are TGTGCCAGTAGTATAGGTTCACTTAGCAATCAGCCCCAGCATTTT. It translates to CASSIGSLSNQPQHF. The variable domain in full, completed from reference TRBV19 and TRBJ1-5, reads DGGITQSPKYLFRKEGQNVTLSCEQNLNHDAMYWYRQDPGQGLRLIYYSQIVNDFQKGDIAEGYSVSREKKESFPLTVTSAQKNPTAFYLCASSIGSLSNQPQHFGDGTRLSIL.

This clone has a single count. This rearrangement joins TRBV10-1 to TRBJ2-3; D may be TRBD2 (5 bases). Trimming shortened V by 5 bases and J by 3 bases, and 12 bases separated the two germline ends. CDR3 length: 14 amino acids. CDR1 is WNHNN, CDR2 SYGVQD, per germline (reference sequence). DNA of the CDR3: TGCGCCAGCAGTCCGGGATCCACTACAGATACGCAGTATTTT. Residues: CASSPGSTTDTQYF.

A remark on this clone: At the DNA level, this CDR3 is encoded by other sequences in the same sample as well. The V call is TRBV6-5, the J call TRBJ1-5; D might be TRBD1 (6 bases). Per germline, CDR1 MNHEY and CDR2 SVGAGI. The CDR3 runs 13 residues. The germline V and J ends were trimmed by 6 bases and 5 bases, with 11 bases remaining between them. The CDR3 loop reads CASSPDRDQPQHF. The CDR3, as DNA: TGTGCCAGCAGCCCGGACAGAGATCAGCCCCAGCATTTT.

This clone was observed a single time. The chain is built from TRBV30 and TRBJ2-7, with a weak D call TRBD2 (5 bases). CDR3 length: 13 amino acids. CDR1 is GTSNPN, CDR2 SVGIG, per germline (reference sequence). The ends were cut back, 5 bases at V and 2 bases at J, with 13 bases in the middle. CDR3 DNA sequence: TGTGCCTGGGTCGCCGGGATGGCCTACGAGCAGTACTTC. Protein: CAWVAGMAYEQYF.

The chain employs TRBV7-2 and TRBJ1-2; 8 nucleotides match TRBD1. Germline CDR1 is SGHTA and CDR2 is FQGNSA. The length of the CDR3 is 15 residues. Unmatched junction bases numbered 3, after V lost 3 bases and J lost 0 bases. In DNA form, the CDR3 reads TGTGCCAGCAGCTTTGCGGACAGGGCTAACTATGGCTACACCTTC. Its protein is CASSFADRANYGYTF.

This clone appeared a single time. DNA for the CDR3: TGTGCCAGCAGCTTGTTACCCCTGAGCGGGGAGCTGTTTTTT. This gives the protein CASSLLPLSGELFF. This chain uses TRBV5-4 with TRBJ2-2; D is uncertain. Germline CDR1 SGHNT, CDR2 YYREEE (reference sequence). V shed 1 base and J shed 7 bases, with 11 bases lying between them. The CDR3 runs 14 residues.

This clone was seen more than once but under ten times. The chain uses TRBV6-5 and TRBJ1-5, with D possibly being TRBD1 (6 bases). Germline CDR1 is MNHEY and CDR2 is SVGAGI. Trimming took off 4 bases at V and 3 bases at J, with 16 bases between the two ends. The CDR3 consists of 16 residues. The CDR3 DNA reads TGTGCCAGCAGTTCCGCCACAGGGTTAGCCAATCAGCCCCAGCATTTT. As protein: CASSSATGLANQPQHF.

This rearrangement joins TRBV10-2 to TRBJ1-2, with 7 bases that match TRBD1. The ends lost 6 bases at V and 9 bases at J; junction bases unmatched: 13. This CDR3 contains 14 residues. The germline CDR1 and CDR2 sequences are WSHSY and SAAADI. The CDR3 nucleotides are TGCGCCAGCAGGGGGACAGACGGTGCGAGTCGCTACACCTTC. As protein: CASRGTDGASRYTF.

The V gene is TRBV5-1, the J gene TRBJ2-1; tentative D call: TRBD2 (6 bases). The germline V gene has CDR1 SGHRS and CDR2 YFSETQ. V was shortened by 4 bases and J by 5 bases, with 16 bases between the two germline ends. The CDR3 runs to 15 residues. The CDR3 DNA follows: TGCGCCAGCAGCCCCCAGGGAGGTCTGAACAATGAGCAGTTCTTC. As protein: CASSPQGGLNNEQFF.